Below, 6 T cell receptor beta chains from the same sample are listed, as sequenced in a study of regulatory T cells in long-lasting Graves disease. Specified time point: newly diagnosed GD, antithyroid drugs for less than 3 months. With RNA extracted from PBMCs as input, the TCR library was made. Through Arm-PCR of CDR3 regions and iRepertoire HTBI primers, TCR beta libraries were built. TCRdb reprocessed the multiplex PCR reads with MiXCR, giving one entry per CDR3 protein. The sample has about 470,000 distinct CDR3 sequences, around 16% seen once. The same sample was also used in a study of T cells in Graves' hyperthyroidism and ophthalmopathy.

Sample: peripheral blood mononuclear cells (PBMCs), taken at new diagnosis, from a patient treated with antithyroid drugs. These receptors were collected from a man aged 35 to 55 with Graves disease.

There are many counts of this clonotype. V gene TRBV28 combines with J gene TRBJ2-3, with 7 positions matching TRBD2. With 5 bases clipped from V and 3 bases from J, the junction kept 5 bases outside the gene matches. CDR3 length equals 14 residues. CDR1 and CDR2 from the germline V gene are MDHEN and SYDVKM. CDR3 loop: CASSEASGTDTQYF. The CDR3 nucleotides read TGTGCCAGCAGTGAGGCTAGCGGAACAGATACGCAGTATTTT. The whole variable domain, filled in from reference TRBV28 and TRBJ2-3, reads DVKVTQSSRYLVKRTGEKVFLECVQDMDHENMFWYRQDPGLGLRLIYFSYDVKMKEKGDIPEGYSVSREKKERFSLILESASTNQTSMYLCASSEASGTDTQYFGPGTRLTVL.

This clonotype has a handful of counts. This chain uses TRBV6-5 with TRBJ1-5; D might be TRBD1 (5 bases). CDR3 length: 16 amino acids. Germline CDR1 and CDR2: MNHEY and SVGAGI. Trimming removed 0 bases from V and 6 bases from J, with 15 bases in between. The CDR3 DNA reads TGTGCCAGCAGTTACTCGTTTGGAGGGGTCGGTCAGCCCCAGCATTTT. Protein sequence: CASSYSFGGVGQPQHF.

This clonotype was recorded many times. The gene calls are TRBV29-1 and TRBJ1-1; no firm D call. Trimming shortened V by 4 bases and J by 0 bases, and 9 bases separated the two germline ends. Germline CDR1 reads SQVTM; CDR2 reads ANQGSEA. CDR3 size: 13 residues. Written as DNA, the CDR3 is TGCAGCGTTGCGCACAAACTGAACACTGAAGCTTTCTTT. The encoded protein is CSVAHKLNTEAFF.

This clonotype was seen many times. The CDR3 protein is CASSLAPGLSNEQFF. The CDR3, as DNA: TGCGCCAGCAGCTTGGCCCCGGGACTATCCAATGAGCAGTTCTTC. The chain carries TRBV5-1 and TRBJ2-1; 7 bases fit TRBD2. Trimming cost V 0 bases and J 6 bases; bases outside gene matches: 6. Germline loops: CDR1 SGHRS, CDR2 YFSETQ. CDR3 size: 15 residues.

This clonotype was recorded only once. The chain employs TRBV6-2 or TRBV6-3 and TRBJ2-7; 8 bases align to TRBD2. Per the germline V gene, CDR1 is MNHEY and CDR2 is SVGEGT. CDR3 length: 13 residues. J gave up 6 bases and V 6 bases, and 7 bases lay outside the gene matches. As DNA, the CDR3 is TGTGCCAGCAGAACCAGCGGGAGAACCGAGCAGTACTTC. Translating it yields CASRTSGRTEQYF.

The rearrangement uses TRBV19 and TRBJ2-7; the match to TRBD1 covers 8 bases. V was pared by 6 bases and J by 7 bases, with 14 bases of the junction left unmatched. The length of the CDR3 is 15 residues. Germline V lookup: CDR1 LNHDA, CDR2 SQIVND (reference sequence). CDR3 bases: TGTGCCAGTAGAAAAGGACAGGGAAGGGCAGGGGAGCAGTACTTC. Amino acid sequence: CASRKGQGRAGEQYF.